This entry is about one TCR beta chain. The antigen remains unidentified. The PCR had 60 Vbeta and 13 Jbeta primers. The protocol was immunoSEQ multiplex PCR, while the TCRdb copy is restricted to in-frame clones and leaves out a portion. The data hold 59,000 or so clones, with 85% observed a single time. The donors gave bone marrow, and they were healthy. The data originate from a study of cytomegalovirus exposure and HLA in healthy donors. Study summary: A prior analysis found roughly 110 million unique TCR beta sequences from some 200 million T cells. Study observations and caveats: As immune exposure information, only CMV serostatus was available. Exclusion applied to some V segments, including TRBV6-2 and TRBV6-3, as they were indistinguishable.

Germline V lookup: CDR1 SGHTA, CDR2 FQGNSA. This CDR3 has 15 amino acids. Trimming stripped 3 bases from V and 4 bases from J, with 10 bases between. V is TRBV7-2 and J is TRBJ2-6; weak D call: TRBD1 (7 bases). The source is a female donor in good health and CMV-seronegative. What was sequenced was PBMCs. This chain's CDR3 is CASSLEGAGANVLTF. In DNA form, the CDR3 reads TGTGCCAGCAGCTTGGAGGGGGCCGGGGCCAACGTCCTGACTTTC.